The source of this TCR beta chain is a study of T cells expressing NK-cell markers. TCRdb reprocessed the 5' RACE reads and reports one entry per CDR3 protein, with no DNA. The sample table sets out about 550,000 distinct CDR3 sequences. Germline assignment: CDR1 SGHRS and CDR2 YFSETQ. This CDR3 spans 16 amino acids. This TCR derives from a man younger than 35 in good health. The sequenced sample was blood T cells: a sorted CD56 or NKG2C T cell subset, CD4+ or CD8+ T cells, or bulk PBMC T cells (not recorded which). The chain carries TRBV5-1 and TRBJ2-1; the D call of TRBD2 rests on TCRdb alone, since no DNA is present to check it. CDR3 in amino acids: CASRRTGTSGLNEQFF.